These 12 T cell receptor beta chains came from one sample sequenced in a study of T-cell memory formation after mild COVID-19. TCRdb ran MiXCR on the 5' RACE reads and lists one entry per CDR3 protein. The data hold some 310,000 distinct CDR3 sequences, with less than 25% observed a single time. The sample was PBMCs or a T cell subset sorted from them (not recorded which). The receptors stem from a man aged 18 to 35 who had mild COVID-19 (a few samples of this study predate the infection). Cell type and time point are not known.

In its sample, this clonotype was seen a few times. The chain is built from TRBV11-3 and TRBJ2-7, with TRBD1 as a possible D gene (6 bases). This CDR3 has 12 amino acids. Germline lookup yields CDR1 SGHNT and CDR2 YENEEA. The V end lost 9 bases, the J end lost 5 bases, and 14 bases lay between the germline ends. The CDR3 loop is CASPPRDNEQYF. CDR3 DNA: TGTGCCAGTCCACCCCGGGACAACGAGCAGTACTTC. Supplemented by reference TRBV11-3 and TRBJ2-7, the full variable domain reads EAGVVQSPRYKIIEKKQPVAFWCNPISGHNTLYWYLQNLGQGPELLIRYENEEAVDDSQLPKDRFSAERLKGVDSTLKIQPAELGDSAVYLCASPPRDNEQYFGPGTRLTVT.

This clonotype was seen a handful of times. This rearrangement joins TRBV4-2 to TRBJ2-2; TRBD2 aligns across 16 bases. Per germline, CDR1 LGHNA and CDR2 YNFKEQ. The CDR3 loop spans 18 amino acids. The V segment lost 3 bases and the J segment 3 bases; nucleotides outside the gene matches: 4. DNA for the CDR3: TGTGCCAGCAGCCAGGGACTAGCGGGGGGGACGGACACCGGGGAGCTGTTTTTT. Its protein product is CASSQGLAGGTDTGELFF.

V usage is TRBV12-3 or TRBV12-4 and J usage is TRBJ2-3, with D perhaps being TRBD1 or TRBD2 (6 bases each). Trimming took off 10 bases at V and 2 bases at J, with 13 bases between the two ends. CDR3 length equals 13 residues. The CDR3 loop reads CAISGDNTDTQYF. The CDR3, as DNA: TGTGCCATCTCGGGGGACAACACAGATACGCAGTATTTT.

This clonotype occurred a few times. The rearrangement links TRBV7-2 to TRBJ2-2; D gene unclear. The germline V and J ends were trimmed by 5 bases and 0 bases, with 10 bases remaining between them. This CDR3 spans 15 amino acids. Germline CDR1 and CDR2: SGHTA and FQGNSA. CDR3: CASSLAAANTGELFF. CDR3 sequence (DNA): TGTGCCAGCAGCCTGGCAGCCGCGAACACCGGGGAGCTGTTTTTT.

This clonotype was seen a handful of times. The chain links TRBV12-3 or TRBV12-4 to TRBJ2-5; 7 nucleotides agree with TRBD2. This CDR3 has 13 residues. V lost 7 bases, J lost 5 bases, and 7 bases stayed unmatched. CDR3 sequence (DNA): TGTGCCAGCAACCCGGGGGGTATGGAGACCCAGTACTTC. This gives the protein CASNPGGMETQYF.

This clonotype appeared a few times. The chain couples TRBV5-4 to TRBJ1-1, with 9 bases identical to TRBD1. J lost 5 bases, V lost 0 bases, and 5 bases had no gene match. There are 15 residues in the CDR3. CDR1 is SGHNT, CDR2 YYREEE, per germline (reference sequence). As DNA, the CDR3 is TGTGCCAGCAGCTTGGGGGGACAGGGAAGTACTGAAGCTTTCTTT. Protein: CASSLGGQGSTEAFF.

The V call is TRBV6-6, the J call TRBJ1-6; possible D gene TRBD1, 5 bases. CDR3 length: 15 residues. The germline gives CDR1 MNHNY, CDR2 SVGAGI (reference sequence). V dropped 0 bases and J dropped 8 bases, with 11 bases sitting between them. In DNA, the CDR3 is TGTGCCAGCAGTTACTCCCGGGAAGGGGATTCACCCCTCCACTTT. Residues: CASSYSREGDSPLHF.

This clonotype was picked up many times. The chain carries TRBV6-6 and TRBJ1-2; D not certain. Germline V CDR1 and CDR2: MNHNY, SVGAGI (reference sequence). V was pared by 2 bases and J by 6 bases, with 13 bases between. CDR3 size: 14 residues. CDR3 DNA: TGTGCCAGCAGTTACGTTCAGGCCCTAGATGGCTACACCTTC. This encodes CASSYVQALDGYTF.

The chain employs TRBV9 and TRBJ2-1; no clear D gene. Trimming removed 3 bases from V and 1 base from J, with 8 bases in between. CDR3 size: 14 residues. Germline V CDR1 and CDR2: SGDLS, YYNGEE. Here the CDR3 reads CASSGGISYNEQFF. CDR3 bases: TGTGCCAGCAGCGGCGGTATTTCCTACAATGAGCAGTTCTTC.

The rearrangement links TRBV19 to TRBJ1-1; TRBD1 is a possible D gene (6 bases). With 6 bases removed from V and 1 base from J, the gap between germline ends came to 12 bases. The CDR3 runs to 14 residues. The germline V gene encodes CDR1 LNHDA and CDR2 SQIVND (reference sequence). The CDR3 DNA reads as TGTGCCAGTAGGCCGGGACACCAGAACACTGAAGCTTTCTTT. Its translation is CASRPGHQNTEAFF.

This chain links TRBV14 with TRBJ1-1; D remains ambiguous. Between the trimmed V and J ends, which lost 1 base and 1 base, there was a span of 7 bases. This CDR3 comprises 14 residues. Germline V gene data show CDR1 as SGHDN and CDR2 as FVKESK. This CDR3 reads CASSQGSWNTEAFF. As DNA, the CDR3 is TGTGCCAGCAGCCAAGGATCGTGGAACACTGAAGCTTTCTTT.

The V call is TRBV5-6, the J call TRBJ2-5, with TRBD2 identical over 13 bases. Germline V gene data show CDR1 as SGHDT and CDR2 as YYEEEE. The CDR3 runs to 20 residues. With V trimmed by 0 bases and J by 0 bases, 11 bases remained unmatched. The CDR3 DNA is TGTGCCAGCAGCTTGGGTCCACTAGCGGGGGGGCAGACGTACCAAGAGACCCAGTACTTC. Translated, it gives CASSLGPLAGGQTYQETQYF.